The sequence of this TCR beta chain was determined in a study of glioma-infiltrating T cells after dendritic cell vaccination. Assay used: immunoSEQ multiplex PCR; TCRdb lists only in-frame clones, some missing. This sample has approximately 100,000 clones; 70% to 80% occur once, and the top ten carry over 5%. CDR3 size: 17 residues. The V gene's germline CDR1 is LNHDA and CDR2 SQIVND (reference sequence). The germline V and J ends were trimmed by 3 bases and 6 bases, with 21 bases remaining between them. The sequencing used blood, collected before dendritic cell vaccination. The chain links TRBV19 to TRBJ1-5, with D possibly matching TRBD1 (5 bases). The TCR originated in a human donor with glioblastoma. The CDR3 nucleotides are TGTGCCAGTAGTATTAGTCAGCCAGGGAAATATGGTCAGCCCCAGCATTTT. This translates into CASSISQPGKYGQPQHF.